This note documents a single TCR beta chain sequence. This sample stems from a study of cytomegalovirus exposure and HLA in healthy donors. Germline loops: CDR1 MGHDK, CDR2 SYGVNS. After removal of 6 bases from V and 0 bases from J, the junction contained 5 bases not matched to a gene. This CDR3 is 15 amino acids long. This PCR relied on a set of 60 Vbeta primers and 13 Jbeta primers. Clones were sequenced by immunoSEQ multiplex PCR, and TCRdb holds only the in-frame ones, with some missing. The repertoire holds about 160,000 clones, roughly four fifths seen once, with 7.5% to 9% in the top ten. V and J are TRBV25-1 and TRBJ2-5; 9 bases align to TRBD1. This clonotype originated in a male donor in good health and CMV-seropositive. The sample comprised PBMCs. CDR3 residues: CASRGTGSYQETQYF. The CDR3 region has the DNA TGTGCCAGCAGAGGGACAGGGTCCTACCAAGAGACCCAGTACTTC.